These 5 T cell receptor beta chains share one sample of origin, sequenced in a study of T cell responses to AZD1222 COVID-19 vaccine. TCRdb's copy holds only in-frame clones and misses some; the assay was immunoSEQ multiplex PCR. The profile shows 14,000 or so clones, 70% to 85% of them singletons. The sequences come from peripheral blood, collected 28 days after the second AZD1222 dose. The receptors here all came from an adult who received the AZD1222 COVID-19 vaccine.

The chain is built from TRBV6-5 and TRBJ2-3; TRBD2 matches at 11 bases. This CDR3 has 14 amino acids. CDR1 and CDR2 (germline): MNHEY, SVGAGI. V was clipped by 5 bases and J by 3 bases; unmatched bases: 1. The chain's CDR3 is CASSRLAGTDTQYF. The CDR3 nucleotides read TGTGCCAGCAGTCGACTAGCGGGAACAGATACGCAGTATTTT.

This sequence joins TRBV30 and TRBJ2-1; D gene unclear. The V end was cut by 4 bases, the J end by 3 bases, with 7 bases between. The CDR3 totals 12 residues. Germline assignment: CDR1 GTSNPN and CDR2 SVGIG (reference sequence). The CDR3 protein is CAWNGVYNEQFF. The CDR3, as DNA: TGTGCCTGGAATGGGGTCTACAATGAGCAGTTCTTC. Variable domain in full (rest from reference TRBV30 and TRBJ2-1): SQTIHQWPATLVQPVGSPLSLECTVEGTSNPNLYWYRQAAGRGLQLLFYSVGIGQISSEVPQNLSASRPQDRQFILSSKKLLLSDSGFYLCAWNGVYNEQFFGPGTRLTVL.

The genes are TRBV5-1 and TRBJ1-4, with TRBD1 as a possible D gene (6 bases). Germline V gives CDR1 SGHRS, CDR2 YFSETQ. The ends were cut back, 2 bases at V and 3 bases at J, with 8 bases in the middle. This CDR3 has 14 residues. Here the CDR3 DNA reads TGCGCCAGCAGCTTAACAGGGCCTAATGAAAAACTGTTTTTT. This codes for CASSLTGPNEKLFF.

The rearrangement joins TRBV27 to TRBJ1-1; D is possibly TRBD1 (6 bases). There are 17 residues in the CDR3. Germline V gives CDR1 MNHEY, CDR2 SMNVEV (reference sequence). V was clipped by 5 bases and J by 4 bases, with 23 bases between them. CDR3 protein: CASSLGTGQGIFTEAFF. CDR3 sequence (DNA): TGTGCCAGCAGTCTAGGGACGGGACAAGGGATTTTCACTGAAGCTTTCTTT.

The chain joins TRBV3-1 (or the pseudogene TRBV3-2) to TRBJ2-7; 8 bases map to TRBD2. Germline-derived CDR1 and CDR2 are LGHDT and YNNKEL (reference sequence). V lost 3 bases, J lost 0 bases, and 4 bases stayed unmatched. The CDR3 has 15 amino acids. The CDR3 DNA reads as TGTGCCAGCAGCCACGAAACTAGCGGCTCCTACGAGCAGTACTTC. Amino acids: CASSHETSGSYEQYF.